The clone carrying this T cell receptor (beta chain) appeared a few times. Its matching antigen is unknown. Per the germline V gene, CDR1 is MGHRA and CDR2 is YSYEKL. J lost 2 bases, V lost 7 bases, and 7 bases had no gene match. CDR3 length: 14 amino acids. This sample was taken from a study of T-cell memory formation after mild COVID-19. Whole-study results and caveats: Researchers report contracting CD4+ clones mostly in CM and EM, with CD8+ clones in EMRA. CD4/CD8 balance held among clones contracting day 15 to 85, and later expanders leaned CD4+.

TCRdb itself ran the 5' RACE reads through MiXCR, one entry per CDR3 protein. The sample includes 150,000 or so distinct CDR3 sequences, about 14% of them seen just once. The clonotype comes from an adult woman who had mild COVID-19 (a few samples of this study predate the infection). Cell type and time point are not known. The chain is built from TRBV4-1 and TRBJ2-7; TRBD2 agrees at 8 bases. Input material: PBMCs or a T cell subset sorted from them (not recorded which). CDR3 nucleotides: TGCGCCAGCAAAAAAGCGGGGGCCGCCTACGAGCAGTACTTC. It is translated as CASKKAGAAYEQYF.